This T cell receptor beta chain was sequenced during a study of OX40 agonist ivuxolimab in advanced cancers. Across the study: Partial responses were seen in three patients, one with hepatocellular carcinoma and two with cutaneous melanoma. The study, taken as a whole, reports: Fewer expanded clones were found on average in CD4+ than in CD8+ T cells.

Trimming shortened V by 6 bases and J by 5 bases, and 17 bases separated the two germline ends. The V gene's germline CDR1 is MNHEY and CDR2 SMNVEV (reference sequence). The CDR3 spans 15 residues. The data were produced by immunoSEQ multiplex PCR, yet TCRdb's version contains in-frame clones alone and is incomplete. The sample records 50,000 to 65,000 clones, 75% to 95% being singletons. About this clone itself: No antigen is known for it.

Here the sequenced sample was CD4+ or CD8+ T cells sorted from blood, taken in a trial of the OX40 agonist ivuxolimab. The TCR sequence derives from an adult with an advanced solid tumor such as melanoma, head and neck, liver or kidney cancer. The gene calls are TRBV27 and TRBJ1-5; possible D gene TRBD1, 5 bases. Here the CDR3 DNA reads TGTGCCAGCAGCCAGCGGGGGTCCTCCTATCAGCCCCAGCATTTT. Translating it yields CASSQRGSSYQPQHF.